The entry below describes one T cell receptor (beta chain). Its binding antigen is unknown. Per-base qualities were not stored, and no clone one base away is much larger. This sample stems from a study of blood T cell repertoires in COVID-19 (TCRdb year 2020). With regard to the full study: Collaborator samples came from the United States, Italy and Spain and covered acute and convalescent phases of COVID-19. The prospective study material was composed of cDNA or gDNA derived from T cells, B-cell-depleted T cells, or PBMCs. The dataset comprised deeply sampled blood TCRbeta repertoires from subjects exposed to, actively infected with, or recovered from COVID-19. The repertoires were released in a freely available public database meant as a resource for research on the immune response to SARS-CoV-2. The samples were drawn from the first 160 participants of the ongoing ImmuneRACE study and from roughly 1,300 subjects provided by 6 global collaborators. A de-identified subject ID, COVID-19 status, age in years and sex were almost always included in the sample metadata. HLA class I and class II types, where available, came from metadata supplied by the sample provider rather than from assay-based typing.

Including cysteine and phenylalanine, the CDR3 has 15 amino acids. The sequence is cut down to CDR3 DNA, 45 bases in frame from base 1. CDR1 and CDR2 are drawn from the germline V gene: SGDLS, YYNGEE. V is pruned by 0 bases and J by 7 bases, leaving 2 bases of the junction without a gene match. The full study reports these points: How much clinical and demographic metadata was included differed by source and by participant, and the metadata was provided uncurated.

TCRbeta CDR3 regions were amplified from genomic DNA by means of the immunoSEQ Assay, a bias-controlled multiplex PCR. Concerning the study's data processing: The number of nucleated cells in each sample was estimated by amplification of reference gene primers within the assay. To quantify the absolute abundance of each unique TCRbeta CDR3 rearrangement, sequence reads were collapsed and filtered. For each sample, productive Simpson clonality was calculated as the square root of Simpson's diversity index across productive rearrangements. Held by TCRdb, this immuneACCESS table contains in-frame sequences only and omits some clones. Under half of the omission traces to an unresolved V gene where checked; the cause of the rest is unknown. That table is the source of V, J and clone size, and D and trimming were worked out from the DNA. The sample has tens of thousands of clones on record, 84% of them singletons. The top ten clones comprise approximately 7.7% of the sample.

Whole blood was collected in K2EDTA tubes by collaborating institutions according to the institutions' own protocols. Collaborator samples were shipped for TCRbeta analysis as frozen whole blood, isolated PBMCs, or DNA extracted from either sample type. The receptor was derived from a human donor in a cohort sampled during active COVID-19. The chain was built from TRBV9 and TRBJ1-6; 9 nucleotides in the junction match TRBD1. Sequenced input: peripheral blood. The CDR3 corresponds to CASSVEGQGNSPLHF. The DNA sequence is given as TGTGCCAGCAGCGTAGAAGGACAGGGGAATTCACCCCTCCACTTT.